A selection of T cell receptor beta chains follows, all from one sample in a study of blood T cells in healthy people across ages. Via MiXCR, TCRdb re-called the 5' RACE reads, giving one row per CDR3 protein. The table lists about 970,000 distinct CDR3 sequences, 45% to 60% of them singletons. Source material: blood. Every receptor here comes from a woman aged 60 to 75 in good health. CDR3s include the opening cysteine and the closing phenylalanine or tryptophan. The D gene is left open where the match is weak. Only some rows state a clone size, as once, few, many or a class for expanded clones.

d_call	v_call	j_call	clone_size	cdr3_nt	cdr3_aa
.	TRBV14	TRBJ2-1	few	TGTGCCAGCAGCCAGGGGGACTTCTACAATGAGCAGTTCTTC	CASSQGDFYNEQFF
.	TRBV4-2	TRBJ2-2	few	TGTGCCAGCAGCCAAGACCGCCGATTGGAGACCGGGGAGCTGTTTTTT	CASSQDRRLETGELFF
TRBD1	TRBV27	TRBJ2-7	few	TGTGCCAGCAGTGCCTCTTCCGGGACAGTGACCTACGAGCAGTACTTC	CASSASSGTVTYEQYF
.	TRBV7-2	TRBJ1-2	once	TGTGCCAGCAGCTGGACGGCAGGGACATCAACCTATGGCTACACCTTC	CASSWTAGTSTYGYTF
TRBD1	TRBV12-3/TRBV12-4	TRBJ2-7	few	TGTGCCAGCAGCCGACCTGACAGGGTTGGGTACGAGCAGTACTTC	CASSRPDRVGYEQYF
.	TRBV19	TRBJ1-1	.	TGTGCCAGTAGTAGTACAGGGAAGAGGTATGAAGCTTTCTTT	CASSSTGKRYEAFF
.	TRBV6-6	TRBJ1-1	.	TGTGCCAGCAGTACTACTCTTCTGGGCCCGAACACTGAAGCTTTCTTT	CASSTTLLGPNTEAFF
TRBD2	TRBV7-2	TRBJ2-3	.	TGTGCCAGCAGCTCTCCGACTAGCGGAGGCACAGATACGCAGTATTTT	CASSSPTSGGTDTQYF
TRBD1	TRBV20-1	TRBJ1-5	.	TGCAGTGCTCGAGCAACGGGACAGGGGACAAATCAGCCCCAGCATTTT	CSARATGQGTNQPQHF
.	TRBV2	TRBJ2-7	few	TGTGCCAGCCGGGACGCGCTTTACGAGCAGTACTTC	CASRDALYEQYF